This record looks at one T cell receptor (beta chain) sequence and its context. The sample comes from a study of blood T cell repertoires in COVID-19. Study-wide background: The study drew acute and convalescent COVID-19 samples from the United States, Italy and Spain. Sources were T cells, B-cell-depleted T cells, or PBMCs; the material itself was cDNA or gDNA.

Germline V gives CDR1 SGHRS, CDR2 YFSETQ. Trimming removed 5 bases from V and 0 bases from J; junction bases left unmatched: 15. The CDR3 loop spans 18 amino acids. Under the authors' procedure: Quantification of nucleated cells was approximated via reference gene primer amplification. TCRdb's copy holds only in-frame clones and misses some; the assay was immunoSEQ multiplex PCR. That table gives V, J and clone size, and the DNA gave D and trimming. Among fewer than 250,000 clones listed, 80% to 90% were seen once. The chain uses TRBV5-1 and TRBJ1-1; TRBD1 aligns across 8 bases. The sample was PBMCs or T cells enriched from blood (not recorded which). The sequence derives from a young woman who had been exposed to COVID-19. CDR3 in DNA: TGCGCCAGCAGTTCCCCTCCCGACAGGGGAGATATGAACACTGAAGCTTTCTTT. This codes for CASSSPPDRGDMNTEAFF. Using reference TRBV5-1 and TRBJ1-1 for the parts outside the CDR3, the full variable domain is KAGVTQTPRYLIKTRGQQVTLSCSPISGHRSVSWYQQTPGQGLQFLFEYFSETQRNKGNFPGRFSGRQFSNSRSEMNVSTLELGDSALYLCASSSPPDRGDMNTEAFFGQGTRLTVV.